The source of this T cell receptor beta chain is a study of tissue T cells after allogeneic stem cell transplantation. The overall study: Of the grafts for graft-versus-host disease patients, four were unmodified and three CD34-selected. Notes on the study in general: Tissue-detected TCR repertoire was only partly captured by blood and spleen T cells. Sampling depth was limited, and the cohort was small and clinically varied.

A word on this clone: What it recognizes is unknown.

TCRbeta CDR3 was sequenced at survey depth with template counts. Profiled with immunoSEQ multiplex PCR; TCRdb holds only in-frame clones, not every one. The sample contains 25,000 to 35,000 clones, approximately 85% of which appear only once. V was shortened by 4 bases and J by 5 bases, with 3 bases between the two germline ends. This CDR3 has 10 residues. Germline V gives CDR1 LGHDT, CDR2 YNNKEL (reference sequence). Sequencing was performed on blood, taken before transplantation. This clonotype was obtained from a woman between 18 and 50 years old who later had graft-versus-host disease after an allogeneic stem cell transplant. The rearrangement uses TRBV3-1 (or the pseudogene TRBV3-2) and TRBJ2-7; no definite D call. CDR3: CASSPHEQYF. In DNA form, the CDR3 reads TGTGCCAGCAGCCCCCACGAGCAGTACTTC.